Given below is one T cell receptor beta chain in context. The antigen remains undetermined. CD45RO+ cells and CCR7-negative CD45RA+ TemRA cells were combined as CD8 memory. The record originates from a study of shared clonotypes between healthy human individuals. Data came from immunoSEQ multiplex PCR; TCRdb stores just in-frame clones and leaves some out. This table has under 350,000 clones, around 90% appearing once. Germline-derived CDR1 and CDR2 are SEHNR and FQNEAQ (reference sequence). V lost 5 bases and J lost 7, with 14 bases in between. The length of the CDR3 is 13 residues. Findings and caveats of the study: Relative to their counterparts shared across all four donors, non-shared clonotypes exhibited diminished generation probabilities.

This receptor was obtained from a man between 18 and 35 years old in good health. The specimen was memory CD8+ T cells sorted from blood. Subset denoted: CD45RO+ cells pooled with CCR7-negative TemRA cells. The chain couples TRBV7-9 to TRBJ1-1, with D possibly being TRBD1 (5 bases). The CDR3 loop reads CASSGGRRLEAFF. The DNA for the CDR3 is TGTGCCAGCAGCGGGGGACGGAGACTTGAAGCTTTCTTT.